This T cell receptor beta chain is from a study of blood T cell repertoires in COVID-19. Background on the study: Acute and convalescent COVID-19 specimens originated in the United States, Italy and Spain.

This clone has a single count. Sequencing used immunoSEQ multiplex PCR; TCRdb keeps in-frame clones, though not all of them. The repertoire holds more than 85,000 clones, roughly 92% seen once, with around 5.7% in the top ten. Germline loops: CDR1 SGHRS, CDR2 YFSETQ. Trimming removed 3 bases at V and 4 bases at J, with 14 bases between. The CDR3 runs to 15 residues. The chain couples TRBV5-1 to TRBJ2-1; tentative D call: TRBD2 (6 bases). Sequencing was carried out using peripheral blood. This TCR derives from a man between 65 and 85 years old with acute or convalescent COVID-19. The CDR3 spells CASSSARGSYNEQFF. The CDR3 nucleotides are TGCGCCAGCAGCTCCGCACGGGGGTCGTACAATGAGCAGTTCTTC.